These 17 T cell receptor beta chains were sequenced from one sample in a study of cytomegalovirus exposure and HLA in healthy donors. The PCR ran on 60 Vbeta and 13 Jbeta primers. Libraries were prepared by immunoSEQ multiplex PCR; TCRdb keeps only in-frame clonotypes and omits some of them. The table shows approximately 220,000 clones, with less than 80% occurring only once. The material sequenced was PBMCs. The receptors shown here come from a girl aged 2 to 9 in good health and CMV-seronegative.

The chain joins TRBV2 to TRBJ2-3; the D is unclear. The CDR3 runs to 14 residues. The germline CDR1 and CDR2 sequences are SNHLY and FYNNEI. Between the trimmed V and J ends, which lost 1 base and 4 bases, there was a span of 9 bases. CDR3 sequence: CASSEGSSADTQYF. CDR3 nucleotides: TGTGCCAGCAGTGAAGGCTCTAGTGCAGATACGCAGTATTTT.

This chain joins TRBV15 and TRBJ1-1; tentative D call: TRBD1 (5 bases). V shed 4 bases and J shed 1 base, with 10 bases lying between them. This CDR3 has 14 amino acids. Germline lookup yields CDR1 LNHNV and CDR2 YYDKDF (reference sequence). CDR3 residues: CATSNSRANTEAFF. For the CDR3, the DNA is TGTGCCACCAGCAATAGCAGGGCGAACACTGAAGCTTTCTTT.

CDR3 residues: CASSQDRASGSTDTQYF. CDR3 bases: TGTGCCAGCAGCCAAGATCGAGCTAGCGGGAGCACAGATACGCAGTATTTT. The chain is built from TRBV4-2 and TRBJ2-3; 8 bases line up with TRBD2. Germline CDR1 and CDR2: LGHNA and YNFKEQ. The V and J ends lost 0 bases and 0 bases, in that order; junction bases with no gene match: 5. The CDR3 has 17 amino acids.

V and J are TRBV7-2 and TRBJ2-7, with 7 bases identical to TRBD1. Losses at the gene ends were 5 bases for V and 3 bases for J; bases not matched to a gene: 13. Germline V gene sequence: CDR1 SGHTA, CDR2 FQGNSA. This CDR3 comprises 16 residues. DNA for the CDR3: TGTGCCAGCAGCAGACAGGCCGGGACAGATCTCTACGAGCAGTACTTC. It specifies CASSRQAGTDLYEQYF.

The gene calls are TRBV5-5 and TRBJ1-2; D is unresolved. Trimming shortened V by 0 bases and J by 8 bases, and 11 bases separated the two germline ends. CDR3 length equals 13 residues. Germline V CDR1 and CDR2: SGHKS, YYEKEE (reference sequence). Written as DNA, the CDR3 is TGTGCCAGCAGCTTGGATTACAGCACGGGCTACACCTTC. Translated, it gives CASSLDYSTGYTF.

The chain couples TRBV7-6 to TRBJ1-5; no clear D gene. The V end lost 4 bases, the J end lost 6 bases, and 10 bases lay between the germline ends. Germline V gene data show CDR1 as SGHVS and CDR2 as FNYEAQ. The CDR3 sequence is 13 residues long. The CDR3 DNA reads TGTGCCAGCAGCTCTGACTTGGGTCAGCCCCAGCATTTT. It is translated as CASSSDLGQPQHF.

This chain joins TRBV7-3 and TRBJ2-1; 7 bases agree with TRBD2. Germline values: CDR1 SGHTA, CDR2 FQGTGA. This CDR3 contains 14 residues. V lost 7 bases, J lost 5 bases, and 8 bases stayed unmatched. This CDR3 reads CASNHSGLNNEQFF. Here the CDR3 DNA reads TGTGCCAGCAATCATAGCGGGCTAAACAATGAGCAGTTCTTC.

This clone was counted a single time. The genes are TRBV5-1 and TRBJ2-1; D gene uncertain. Germline CDR1 is SGHRS and CDR2 is YFSETQ. The CDR3 sequence is 12 residues long. The V end was cut by 2 bases, the J end by 4 bases, with 4 bases between. CDR3 residues: CASSFTYNEQFF. In nucleotides, the CDR3 is TGCGCCAGCAGCTTTACTTACAATGAGCAGTTCTTC.

V and J are TRBV13 and TRBJ1-1; D is unclear. Per the germline V gene, CDR1 is PRHDT and CDR2 is FYEKMQ (reference sequence). The CDR3 runs to 12 residues. V gave up 5 bases and J gave up 1 base, with 5 bases separating them. DNA for the CDR3: TGTGCCAGCAGCCCCCAGAACACTGAAGCTTTCTTT. Its protein is CASSPQNTEAFF.

The chain joins TRBV7-9 to TRBJ2-7, with TRBD2 identical over 14 bases. This CDR3 region has 17 residues. V was pared by 5 bases and J by 3 bases, with 9 bases of the junction left unmatched. From germline, CDR1 is SEHNR and CDR2 FQNEAQ (reference sequence). The CDR3 here is CASSLGLAGEGFYEQYF. The DNA of the CDR3 is TGTGCCAGCAGCCTGGGACTAGCGGGAGAGGGATTCTACGAGCAGTACTTC.

J is TRBJ1-1 and V is TRBV20-1; D is ambiguous. CDR3 size: 11 residues. Germline assignment: CDR1 DFQATT and CDR2 SNEGSKA (reference sequence). V was clipped by 3 bases and J by 12 bases, with 14 bases between them. The CDR3 sequence is CSARAREGPFF. In DNA, the CDR3 is TGCAGTGCTAGGGCGCGGGAGGGTCCTTTCTTT.

This clone was seen a handful of times. This sequence joins TRBV6-5 and TRBJ1-1; D possibly corresponds to TRBD1 (5 bases). Germline values: CDR1 MNHEY, CDR2 SVGAGI. Trimming removed 6 bases at V and 1 base at J, with 12 bases between. The CDR3 totals 14 residues. Written as DNA, the CDR3 is TGTGCCAGCAGCTTAGGGGTAGGGAACACTGAAGCTTTCTTT. It translates to CASSLGVGNTEAFF.

The chain links TRBV19 to TRBJ2-7; 9 nucleotides align to TRBD2. The germline V gene has CDR1 LNHDA and CDR2 SQIVND (reference sequence). Germline trimming cut 9 bases from V and 0 bases from J; bases unmatched to any gene: 6. The CDR3 runs to 14 residues. The CDR3 DNA is TGTGCCAGCCGCTTTAGCGGGAGCTCCTACGAGCAGTACTTC. This gives the protein CASRFSGSSYEQYF. The full variable domain, rest sourced from reference TRBV19 and TRBJ2-7, is DGGITQSPKYLFRKEGQNVTLSCEQNLNHDAMYWYRQDPGQGLRLIYYSQIVNDFQKGDIAEGYSVSREKKESFPLTVTSAQKNPTAFYLCASRFSGSSYEQYFGPGTRLTVT.

There are a few counts of this clone. The chain uses TRBV6-6 and TRBJ1-1, with 8 bases fitting TRBD1. CDR3 length: 15 residues. V lost 2 bases, J lost 3 bases, and 5 bases stayed unmatched. Germline lookup yields CDR1 MNHNY and CDR2 SVGAGI (reference sequence). The CDR3 DNA sequence: TGTGCCAGCAGTTACCTACAGGGGGTGGACACTGAAGCTTTCTTT. Amino acids: CASSYLQGVDTEAFF.

This rearrangement joins TRBV5-1 to TRBJ2-7; 7 bases map to TRBD1. The CDR3 is 14 amino acids. Germline-derived CDR1 and CDR2 are SGHRS and YFSETQ. J lost 2 bases, V lost 3 bases, and 5 bases had no gene match. The CDR3 region has the DNA TGCGCCAGCAGCTACAGGGGTCCCCCCTACGAGCAGTACTTC. Translation: CASSYRGPPYEQYF.

As for this clone: Mismatch with germline at one junction end may stem from a read error. This rearrangement joins TRBV7-9 to TRBJ1-2; 7 bases are shared with TRBD1. CDR3 size: 12 residues. The germline V gene encodes CDR1 SEHNR and CDR2 FQNEAQ (reference sequence). The CDR3 loop is CSSSPGQDGYTF. The CDR3 region has the DNA TGTTCCAGCAGCCCTGGACAGGATGGCTACACCTTC.

The chain carries TRBV7-9 and TRBJ2-7; TRBD2 aligns across 11 bases. Germline CDR1 is SEHNR and CDR2 is FQNEAQ (reference sequence). This CDR3 is built from 15 residues. With V trimmed by 1 base and J by 6 bases, 5 bases remained unmatched. The CDR3 spells CASSLGNSGRAEQYF. As DNA, the CDR3 is TGTGCCAGCAGCTTAGGAAATAGCGGGAGGGCCGAGCAGTACTTC.